The sequence of this T cell receptor (beta chain) was determined in a study of shared clonotypes between healthy human individuals. The data were produced by immunoSEQ multiplex PCR, yet TCRdb's version contains in-frame clones alone and is incomplete. The sample lists roughly 530,000 clones; about 95% were seen once. For this clone: Its specificity is unknown.

Study results and caveats: Estimated richness was generally greater in naive than memory subsets.

The receptor's source is a woman aged 25 to 39 in good health. The sequencing input was naive CD4+ T cells sorted from blood. Specified subset: CD45RA+ positively selected.

DNA of the CDR3: TGTGCCAGCAGATTTCGGGACAGGGGGATAAACTATGGCTACACCTTC. It is translated as CASRFRDRGINYGYTF. The J gene is TRBJ1-2, the V gene TRBV6-6; 11 bases are shared with TRBD1. Trimming took 6 bases from V and 2 from J; bases not matched to a gene: 8. The CDR3 has 16 residues. The germline V gene has CDR1 MNHNY and CDR2 SVGAGI (reference sequence).